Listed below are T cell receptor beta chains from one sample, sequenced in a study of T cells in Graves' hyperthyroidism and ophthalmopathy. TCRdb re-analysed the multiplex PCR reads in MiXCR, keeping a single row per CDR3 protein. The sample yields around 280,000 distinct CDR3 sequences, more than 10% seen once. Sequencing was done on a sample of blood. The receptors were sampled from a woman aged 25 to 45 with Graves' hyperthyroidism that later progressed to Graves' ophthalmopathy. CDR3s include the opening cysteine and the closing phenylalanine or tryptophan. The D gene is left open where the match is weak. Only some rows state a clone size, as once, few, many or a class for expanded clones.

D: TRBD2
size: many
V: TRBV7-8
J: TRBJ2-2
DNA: TGTGCCAGCAGCTTTCCCTATGGACTAGCGGGAGTGGCCGGGGAGCTGTTTTTT
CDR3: CASSFPYGLAGVAGELFF

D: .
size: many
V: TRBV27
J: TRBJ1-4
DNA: TGTGCCAGCAGTTTAAAGGGGCTCCCCAATGAAAAACTGTTTTTT
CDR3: CASSLKGLPNEKLFF

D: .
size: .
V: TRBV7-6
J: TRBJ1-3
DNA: TGTGCCAGCAGCAGGGGACACCGCTCTGGAAACACCATATATTTT
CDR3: CASSRGHRSGNTIYF

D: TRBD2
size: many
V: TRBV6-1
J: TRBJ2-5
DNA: TGTGCCAGCAGCGGCGGGACTAGCGGAGAGACCCAGTACTTC
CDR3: CASSGGTSGETQYF

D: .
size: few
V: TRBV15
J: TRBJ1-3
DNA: TGTGCCACCAGCAGAGATTGGGGGGTTGACGGAAACACCATATATTTT
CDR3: CATSRDWGVDGNTIYF

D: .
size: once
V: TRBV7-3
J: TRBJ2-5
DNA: TGTGCCAGCAGCAAAGTCGGGGGAGAGGCCCAGTACTTC
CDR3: CASSKVGGEAQYF

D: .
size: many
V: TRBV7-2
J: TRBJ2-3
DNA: TGTGCCAGCAGCTTACCGACCCTCACAGATACGCAGTATTTT
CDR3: CASSLPTLTDTQYF

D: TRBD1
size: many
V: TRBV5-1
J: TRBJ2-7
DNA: TGCGCCAGCAGCGGGACAGACTCCTACGAGCAGTACTTC
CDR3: CASSGTDSYEQYF

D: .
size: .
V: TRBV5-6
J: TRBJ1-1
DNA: TGTGCCAGCAGCCGGACAGCCCGAAAAGCTGAAGCTTTCTTT
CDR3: CASSRTARKAEAFF

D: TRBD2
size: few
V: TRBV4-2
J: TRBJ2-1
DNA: TGTGCCAGCAGCCAAGACCTAGCGGGAGGCCTCGGCAATGAGCAGTTCTTC
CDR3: CASSQDLAGGLGNEQFF

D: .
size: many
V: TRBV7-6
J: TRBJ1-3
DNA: TGTGCCAGCAGCTTGGCGGGAGTCGGAAACACCATATATTTT
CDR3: CASSLAGVGNTIYF

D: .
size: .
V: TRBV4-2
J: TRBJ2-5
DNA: TGTGCCAGCAGCCCCCCGGGCCCTCAAGAGACCCAGTACTTC
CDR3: CASSPPGPQETQYF

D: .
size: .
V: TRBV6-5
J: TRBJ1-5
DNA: TGTGCCAGCAGTTACGGCAGGATGAGGCCCCAGCATTTT
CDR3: CASSYGRMRPQHF

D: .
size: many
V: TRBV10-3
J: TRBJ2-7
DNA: TGTGCCATCAGTGAACGGGGTGTATACGACGAGCAGTACTTC
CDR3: CAISERGVYDEQYF

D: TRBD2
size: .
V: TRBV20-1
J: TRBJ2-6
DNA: TGCAGTGCGGGGGGACATCACAAGCGGGAGGACTCTGGGGCCAACGTCCTGACTTTC
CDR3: CSAGGHHKREDSGANVLTF

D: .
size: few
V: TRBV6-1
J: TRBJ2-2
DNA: TGTGCCAGCAGTCCGACGGTTACGAACACCGGGGAGCTGTTTTTT
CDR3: CASSPTVTNTGELFF

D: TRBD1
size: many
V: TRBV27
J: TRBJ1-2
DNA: TGTGCCAGCAGTTCCGACAGGGGGGCCTATGGCTACACCTTC
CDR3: CASSSDRGAYGYTF

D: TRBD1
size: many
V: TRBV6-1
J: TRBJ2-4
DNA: TGTGCCAGCAGTCCGGGACAGGGTAGGCAAAACATTCAGTACTTC
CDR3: CASSPGQGRQNIQYF

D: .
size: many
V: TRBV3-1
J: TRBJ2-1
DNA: TGTGCCAGCAGCCGACGGGTTGGGGAAAGGTTGTTGGCCAATGAGCAGTTCTTC
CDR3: CASSRRVGERLLANEQFF

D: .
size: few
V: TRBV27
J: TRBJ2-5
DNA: TGCGCCAACAGTAAAGCAGGGTATTCAGAGACCCAGTACTTC
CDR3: CANSKAGYSETQYF

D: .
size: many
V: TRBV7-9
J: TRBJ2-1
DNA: TGTGCCAGCAGACGACTGGAAGAGCAGTTCTTC
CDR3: CASRRLEEQFF

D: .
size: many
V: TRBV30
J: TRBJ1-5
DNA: TGTGCCTGGAGTGTGAGGGCCGAACTGAATCAGCCCCAGCATTTT
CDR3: CAWSVRAELNQPQHF

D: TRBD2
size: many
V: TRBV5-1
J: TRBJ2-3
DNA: TGCGCCAGCAGCTCCACACTAGCGGGAGGCTTATCTAGCACAGATACGCAGTATTTT
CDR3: CASSSTLAGGLSSTDTQYF

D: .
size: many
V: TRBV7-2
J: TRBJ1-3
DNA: TGTGCCAGCAGCTTAGTAGTAGCGGGCTCTGGAAACACCATATATTTT
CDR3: CASSLVVAGSGNTIYF

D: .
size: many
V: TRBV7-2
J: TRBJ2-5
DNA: TGTGCCAGCAGCTTTGGGCAGAAAGAGACCCAGTACTTC
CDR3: CASSFGQKETQYF

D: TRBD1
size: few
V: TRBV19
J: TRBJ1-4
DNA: TGTGCCAGTAGTCCGTTGACAGGGGCTGGGGAAAAACTGTTTTTT
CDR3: CASSPLTGAGEKLFF

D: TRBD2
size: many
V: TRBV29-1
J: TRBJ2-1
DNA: TGCAGCGGGACTAGCGGGAGCTCCGAGCAGTTCTTC
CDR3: CSGTSGSSEQFF

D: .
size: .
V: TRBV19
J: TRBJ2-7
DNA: TGTGCCAGTAGTGCCTACTCCTTCCTTGACTACGAGCAGTACTTC
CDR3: CASSAYSFLDYEQYF

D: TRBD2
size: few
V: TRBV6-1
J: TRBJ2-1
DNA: TGTGCCAGCGCTGGGGGTACTAGCGGGAGTAACGATGAGCAGTTCTTC
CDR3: CASAGGTSGSNDEQFF

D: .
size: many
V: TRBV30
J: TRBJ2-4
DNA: TGTGCCTGGAGTGTTGAAGGAGACATTCAGTACTTC
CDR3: CAWSVEGDIQYF

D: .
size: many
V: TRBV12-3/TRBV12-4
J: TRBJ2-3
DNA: TGTGCCAGCAGTCCCCCGAACACAGATACGCAGTATTTT
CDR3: CASSPPNTDTQYF

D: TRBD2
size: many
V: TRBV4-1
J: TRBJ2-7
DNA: TGCGCCAGCAGCCACAAGATATTACTAGCGGGAGTCCGGTACGAGCAGTACTTC
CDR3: CASSHKILLAGVRYEQYF

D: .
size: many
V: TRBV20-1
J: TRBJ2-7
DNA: TGCAGTGTTCGGACAGCTTCAAAATACGAGCAGTACTTC
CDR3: CSVRTASKYEQYF

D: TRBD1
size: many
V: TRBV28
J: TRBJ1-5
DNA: TGTGCCAGCAGTTTATGGCTGGGACAGGGGGTCAATCAGCCCCAGCATTTT
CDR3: CASSLWLGQGVNQPQHF

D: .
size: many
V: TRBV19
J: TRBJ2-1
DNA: TGTGCCAGTAGTCCCTTCCTTTTGGATGAGCAGTTCTTC
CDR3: CASSPFLLDEQFF

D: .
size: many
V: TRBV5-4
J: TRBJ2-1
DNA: TGTGCCAGCACGATCAGCGCAAACTACAATGAGCAGTTCTTC
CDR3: CASTISANYNEQFF

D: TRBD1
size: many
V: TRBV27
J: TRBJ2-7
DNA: TGTGCCAGCAGACGGACAGGGGGCGGCGAGCAGTACTTC
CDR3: CASRRTGGGEQYF

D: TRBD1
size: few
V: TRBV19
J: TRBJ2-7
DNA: TGTGCCGCCGGGGACAGGTCCTCCTACGAGCAGTACTTC
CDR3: CAAGDRSSYEQYF

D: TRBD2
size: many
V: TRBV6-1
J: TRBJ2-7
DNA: TGTGCCAGCAGCGCCGCGGGAGGCAGCGAGCAGTACTTC
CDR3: CASSAAGGSEQYF

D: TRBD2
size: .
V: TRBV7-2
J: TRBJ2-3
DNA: TGTGCCAGCAGCACCCCACTAGCGGGAGGGCTCGCAGATACGCAGTATTTT
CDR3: CASSTPLAGGLADTQYF

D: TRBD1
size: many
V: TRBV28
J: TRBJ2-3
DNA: TGTGCCAGCAGCCTTTCTACGACAGGGGTCAGCACAGATACGCAGTATTTT
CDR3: CASSLSTTGVSTDTQYF

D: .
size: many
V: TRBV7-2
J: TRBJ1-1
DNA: TGTGCCAGCAGCCAGATCGGGGGAGCCTCTTCGGGAACTGAAGCTTTCTTT
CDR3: CASSQIGGASSGTEAFF

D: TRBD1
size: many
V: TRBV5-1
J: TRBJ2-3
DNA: TGCGCCAGCAGCCCGGACAGGGGGACAGATACGCAGTATTTT
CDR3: CASSPDRGTDTQYF